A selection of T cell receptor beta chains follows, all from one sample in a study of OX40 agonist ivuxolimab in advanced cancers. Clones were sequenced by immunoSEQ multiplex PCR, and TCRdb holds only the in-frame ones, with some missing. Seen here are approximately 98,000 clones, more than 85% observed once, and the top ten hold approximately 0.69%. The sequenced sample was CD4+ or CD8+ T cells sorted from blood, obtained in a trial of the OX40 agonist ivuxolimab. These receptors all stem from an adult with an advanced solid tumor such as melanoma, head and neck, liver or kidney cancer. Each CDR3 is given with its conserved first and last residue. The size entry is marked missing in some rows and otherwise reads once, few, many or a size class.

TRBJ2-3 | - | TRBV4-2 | CASSPETSGVSTDTQYF
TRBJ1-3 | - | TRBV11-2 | CASSLQGVNSGNTIYF
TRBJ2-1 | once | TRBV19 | CASSIPPPTGEQFF
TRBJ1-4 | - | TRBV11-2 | CASSPVRSSTNEKLFF
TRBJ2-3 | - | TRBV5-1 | CASSSWDGTDTQYF
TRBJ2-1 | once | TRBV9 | CASSPRGQGGGIYNEQFF
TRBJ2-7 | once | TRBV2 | CASSDRGLTYEQYF
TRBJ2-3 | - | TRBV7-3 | CASSLSSRGQMIQSPDTQYF
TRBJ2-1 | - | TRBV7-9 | CASSSPGRGDNEQFF
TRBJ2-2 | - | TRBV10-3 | CAISIQGQGTGELFF
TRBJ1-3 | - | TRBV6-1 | CASSVLRGTGNTIYF
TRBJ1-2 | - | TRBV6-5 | CASSYNPGQVNYGYTF
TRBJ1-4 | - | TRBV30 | CATLPGRTNEKLFF
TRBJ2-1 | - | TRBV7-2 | CASSLEGRGSQFF
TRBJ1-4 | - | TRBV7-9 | CASSLRTGTGTEKLFF
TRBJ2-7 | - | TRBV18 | CASSPSLAGDYEQYF
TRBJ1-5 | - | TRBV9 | CASSVEGDSNQPQHF
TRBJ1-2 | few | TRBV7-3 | CASSPQTGSLSGYTF
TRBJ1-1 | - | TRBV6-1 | CASSEFRNTEAFF
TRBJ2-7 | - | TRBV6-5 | CASSYSRERASEQYF
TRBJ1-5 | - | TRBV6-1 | CAATTAQRDQPQHF
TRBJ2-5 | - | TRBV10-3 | CAIRIQETQYF
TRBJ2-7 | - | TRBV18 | CASSRRTGGSYEQYF
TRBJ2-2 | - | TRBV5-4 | CASSLDGRGYTGELFF
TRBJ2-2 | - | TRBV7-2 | CASSLARSGGAFPGELFF
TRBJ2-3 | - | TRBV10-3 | CAIMGTDTQYF
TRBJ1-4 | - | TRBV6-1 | CASSGALGTNEKLFF
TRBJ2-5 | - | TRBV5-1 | CASSSTVQETQYF
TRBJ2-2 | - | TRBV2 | CASSVTTGELFF
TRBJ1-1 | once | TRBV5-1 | CASRSGGTEAFF
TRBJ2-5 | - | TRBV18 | CASSLSGGGKETQYF
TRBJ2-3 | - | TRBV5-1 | CASGLAGGSDTQYF
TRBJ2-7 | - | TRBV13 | CASGRVDYRITYEQYF
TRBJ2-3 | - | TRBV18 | CASSYSTWAGAGGDTQYF
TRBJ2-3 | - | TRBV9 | CASSVTSGGLPGDTQYF
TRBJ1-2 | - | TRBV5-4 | CASSFRGSATYGYTF
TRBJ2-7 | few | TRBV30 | CAWSPGTGIYEQYF
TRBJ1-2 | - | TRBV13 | CASSLAGTGGYTF
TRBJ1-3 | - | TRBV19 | CASRVREGGNTIYF
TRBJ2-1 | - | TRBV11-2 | CASSLYTNEQFF
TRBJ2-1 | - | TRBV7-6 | CASSLVGRQGAGYNEQFF
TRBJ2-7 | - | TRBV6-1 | CASLAKKPYEQYF
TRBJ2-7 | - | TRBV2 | CASSLTGGYEQYF
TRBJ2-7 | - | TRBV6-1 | CASSEDNSLYEQYF
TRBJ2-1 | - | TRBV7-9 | CASWTQAGGPYNEQFF
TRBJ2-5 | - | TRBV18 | CASSPPRTSGVRQETQYF
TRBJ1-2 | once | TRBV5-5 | CASSLAHTGEYGYTF
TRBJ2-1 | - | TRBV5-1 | CASSLSLADNEQFF
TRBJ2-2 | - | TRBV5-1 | CASSNSGSTGELFF
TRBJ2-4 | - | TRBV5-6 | CASTFGRLGTVQYF
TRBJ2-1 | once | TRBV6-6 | CASSYSREYYNEQFF
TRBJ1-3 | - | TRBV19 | CASSIGGGGYSGNTIYF
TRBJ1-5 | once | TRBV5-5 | CASSLSVGAAYQPQHF
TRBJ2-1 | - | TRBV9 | CASSLTSGGNEQFF
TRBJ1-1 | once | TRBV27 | CASSYRNRMNTEAFF
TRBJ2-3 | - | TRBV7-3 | CASSRGTSGGDTQYF
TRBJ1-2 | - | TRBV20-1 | CSARTAYGYTF
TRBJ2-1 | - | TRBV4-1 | CASSQEYSNPPYNEQFF